Each of the 3 T cell receptor beta chains below was sequenced from the same sample in a study of T cells after posttransplantation cyclophosphamide. Some clones are missing from TCRdb's copy, which holds only in-frame ones; the method was immunoSEQ multiplex PCR. The sample lists 45,000 to 65,000 clones, approximately 94% occurring once. The sample consisted of PBMCs. These receptors all stem from a woman aged 30 to 39 in good health and a related stem cell transplant donor.

The chain uses TRBV4-3 and TRBJ1-1; D gene unclear. The CDR3 has 15 residues. The germline CDR1 and CDR2 sequences are LGHNA and YSLEER. Trimming left V 1 base short and J 1 base short, with 10 bases between. In nucleotides, the CDR3 is TGCGCCAGCAGCCAAGGCCCAGAACAGAACACTGAAGCTTTCTTT. It encodes CASSQGPEQNTEAFF.

The chain has TRBV27 and TRBJ2-6; the match to TRBD1 covers 8 bases. The trim removed 2 bases at V and 3 bases at J, leaving 6 bases unmatched. The CDR3 is made up of 17 amino acids. Per germline, CDR1 MNHEY and CDR2 SMNVEV (reference sequence). The CDR3 sequence: CASSLRQGSGGANVLTF. The CDR3 bases are TGTGCCAGCAGTTTACGACAGGGGTCTGGTGGGGCCAACGTCCTGACTTTC.

The chain carries TRBV2 and TRBJ1-1; unclear D gene. Germline V gene lookup returns CDR1 SNHLY and CDR2 FYNNEI. The CDR3 totals 14 residues. Between the trimmed V and J ends, which lost 4 bases and 4 bases, there was a span of 13 bases. CDR3 residues: CASSVEGWGTEAFF. CDR3 coding DNA: TGTGCCAGCAGTGTTGAGGGTTGGGGCACTGAAGCTTTCTTT.